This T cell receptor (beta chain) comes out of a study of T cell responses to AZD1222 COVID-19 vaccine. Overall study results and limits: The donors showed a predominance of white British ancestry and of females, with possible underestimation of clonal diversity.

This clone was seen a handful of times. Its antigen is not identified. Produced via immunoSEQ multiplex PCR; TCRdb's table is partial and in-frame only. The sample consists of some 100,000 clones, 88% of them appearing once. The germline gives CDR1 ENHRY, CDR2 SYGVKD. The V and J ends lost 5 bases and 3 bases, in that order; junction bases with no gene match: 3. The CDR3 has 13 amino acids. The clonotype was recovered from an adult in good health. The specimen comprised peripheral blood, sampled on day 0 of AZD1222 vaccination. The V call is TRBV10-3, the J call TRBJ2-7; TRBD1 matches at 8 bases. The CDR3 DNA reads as TGTGCCATCAGTTCTACAGGGGGCTACGAGCAGTACTTC. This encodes CAISSTGGYEQYF.